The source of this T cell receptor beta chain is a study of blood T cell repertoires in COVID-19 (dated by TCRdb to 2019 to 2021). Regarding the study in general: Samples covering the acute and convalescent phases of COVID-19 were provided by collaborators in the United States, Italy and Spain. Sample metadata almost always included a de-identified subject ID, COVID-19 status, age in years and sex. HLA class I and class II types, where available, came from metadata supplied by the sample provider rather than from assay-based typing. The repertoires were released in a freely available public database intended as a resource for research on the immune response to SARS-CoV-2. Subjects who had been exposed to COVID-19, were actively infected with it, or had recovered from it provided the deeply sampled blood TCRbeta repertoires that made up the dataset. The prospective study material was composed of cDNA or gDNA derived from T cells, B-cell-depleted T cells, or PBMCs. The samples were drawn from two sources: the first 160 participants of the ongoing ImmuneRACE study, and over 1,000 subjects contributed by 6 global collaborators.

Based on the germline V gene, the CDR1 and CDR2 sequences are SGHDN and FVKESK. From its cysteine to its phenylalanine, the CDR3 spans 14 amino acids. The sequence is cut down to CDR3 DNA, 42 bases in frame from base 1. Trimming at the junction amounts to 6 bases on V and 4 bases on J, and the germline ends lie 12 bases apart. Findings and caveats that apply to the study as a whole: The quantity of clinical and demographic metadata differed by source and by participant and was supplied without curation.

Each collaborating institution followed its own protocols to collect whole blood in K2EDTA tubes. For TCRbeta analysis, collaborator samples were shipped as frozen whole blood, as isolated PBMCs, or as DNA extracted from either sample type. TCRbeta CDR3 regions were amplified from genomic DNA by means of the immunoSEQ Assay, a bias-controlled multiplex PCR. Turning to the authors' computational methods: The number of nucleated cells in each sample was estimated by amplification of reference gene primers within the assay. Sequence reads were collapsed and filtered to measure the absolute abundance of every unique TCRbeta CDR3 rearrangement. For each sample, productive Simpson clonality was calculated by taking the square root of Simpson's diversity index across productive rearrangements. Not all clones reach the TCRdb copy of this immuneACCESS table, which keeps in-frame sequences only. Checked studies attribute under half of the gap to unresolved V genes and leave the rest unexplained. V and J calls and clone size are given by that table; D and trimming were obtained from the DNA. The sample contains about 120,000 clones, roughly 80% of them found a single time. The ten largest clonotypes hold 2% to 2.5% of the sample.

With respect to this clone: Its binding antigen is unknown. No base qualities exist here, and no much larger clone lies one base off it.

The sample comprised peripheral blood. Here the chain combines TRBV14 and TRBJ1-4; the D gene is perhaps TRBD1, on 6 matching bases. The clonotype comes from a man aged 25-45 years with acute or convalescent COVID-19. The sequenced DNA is TGTGCCAGCAGTCTTGACAGGCGTAATGAAAAACTGTTTTTT. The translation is CASSLDRRNEKLFF.